Here is one T cell receptor beta chain with its context. These data originate in a study of blood T cell repertoires in COVID-19. Study background: Donors in the United States, Italy and Spain gave samples during acute or convalescent COVID-19. T cells, B-cell-depleted T cells, or PBMCs supplied cDNA or gDNA.

Germline CDR1 GTSNPN, CDR2 SVGIG (reference sequence). CDR3 size: 14 residues. Trimming stripped 5 bases from V and 1 base from J, with 15 bases between. The authors' processing: Estimated nucleated cell counts came from reference gene primer amplification. Assay: immunoSEQ multiplex PCR; the TCRdb copy retains only in-frame clones and omits some. V and J calls and clone size are as listed in that table; D and trimming were resolved from the DNA. Of approximately 120,000 clones listed, around 80% are singletons. Sequencing was carried out using peripheral blood. The receptor comes from a human donor in a cohort sampled during active COVID-19. This chain joins TRBV30 and TRBJ2-7; D is perhaps TRBD1 (6 bases). The DNA for the CDR3 is TGTGCCTGGGTACCCCCACAGGGTTCCTACGAGCAGTACTTC. It specifies CAWVPPQGSYEQYF.